This TCR beta chain was sequenced for a study of graft-versus-host responses after intestinal transplantation. Regarding this clone: The antigen is unknown.

The assay was immunoSEQ multiplex PCR, and TCRdb's table has in-frame clones only and misses some. The table lists about 93,000 clones, roughly 80% of them singletons, with approximately 0.88% in the top ten. CDR3 length: 13 amino acids. In germline, CDR1 is LGHNT, CDR2 FRNRAP. The junction had 2 bases not matched to a gene; V was cut back by 5 bases and J by 4 bases. The rearrangement links TRBV12-5 to TRBJ2-5; 9 bases map to TRBD2. This material consisted of unstimulated CD4+ T cells sorted from spleen or lymph node cells, taken before intestinal transplant. The sequence came from a human donor who received an intestinal transplant. The CDR3 DNA reads as TGTGCTAGTGGTGCGGGAGGGTCAGAGACCCAGTACTTC. This sequence encodes CASGAGGSETQYF.